This T cell receptor (beta chain) was obtained from a study of blood T cells in healthy people across ages. Sample-barcoded 5' priming and a J-beta primer mix drove a second PCR of roughly 7 to 11 cycles. CDR3-containing paired-end reads numbered at least 3 million in each sample. Via MiXCR, TCRdb re-called the 5' RACE reads, giving one row per CDR3 protein. The sample gives 550,000 to 650,000 distinct CDR3 sequences, 25% to 35% of which show up once; around 16% is in the top ten. Germline V gives CDR1 LGHDT, CDR2 YNNKEL (reference sequence). This CDR3 is built from 21 residues. V gave up 2 bases and J gave up 6 bases; unmatched junction bases: 25. This clonotype was seen only a few times.

The clonotype was recovered from a woman older than 75 in good health. The chain joins TRBV3-1 to TRBJ1-5, with 7 nucleotides matching TRBD1. Sequences were obtained from blood. The CDR3 bases are TGTGCCAGCAGCCAACGGATCACAGGGGCCGGGTCGGAACAAGGAAGTCAGCCCCAGCATTTT. This encodes CASSQRITGAGSEQGSQPQHF.